The sequence of this TCR beta chain was determined in a study of blood T cells in healthy people across ages. With a J-beta primer mix and a sample-barcoded 5' primer, a second PCR ran roughly 6 to 12 cycles. TCRdb re-called the 5' RACE reads with MiXCR, one entry per CDR3 protein. The table records 780,000 or so distinct CDR3 sequences, less than 70% of them present only once. This clonotype was counted only a few times. CDR1 SGHRS and CDR2 YFSETQ come from the germline V gene. The CDR3 is 16 residues long. V was pared by 4 bases and J by 0 bases, with 11 bases between. The TCR originated in an elderly man in good health. This chain joins TRBV5-1 and TRBJ2-6; D is uncertain. The sample taken for sequencing was blood. CDR3 region: CASSPGHASGANVLTF. DNA for the CDR3: TGCGCCAGCAGCCCGGGCCATGCCTCTGGGGCCAACGTCCTGACTTTC.